These 7 T cell receptor beta chains came from one sample sequenced in a study of identical twins. One entry per CDR3 protein, called by TCRdb with MiXCR from the 5' RACE reads. There are 420,000 or so distinct CDR3 sequences in the sample; about 18% occur only once, and roughly 12% lies in the top ten. Sequencing was performed on naive T cells sorted from blood. The receptors here all came from a man aged 50 or older in good health.

This clonotype was counted a few times. This chain connects TRBV29-1 to TRBJ2-1; D unclear. The CDR3 is 10 amino acids. Germline V gene lookup returns CDR1 SQVTM and CDR2 ANQGSEA. Here the CDR3 DNA reads TGCAGAGCTGTTGGAGCGGAGCAGTTCTTC. Protein product: CRAVGAEQFF.

This chain links TRBV2 with TRBJ2-7; no clear D gene. Trimming stripped 2 bases from V and 9 bases from J, with 20 bases between. In germline, CDR1 is SNHLY, CDR2 FYNNEI. CDR3 length: 15 amino acids. The CDR3 DNA is TGTGCCAGCAGTGAACGTCAGACTTTCACTACGGGGCAGTACTTC. It codes for CASSERQTFTTGQYF.

This clonotype was seen ten or more times. The V gene is TRBV20-1, the J gene TRBJ2-5, with D uncertain. Germline V gene sequence: CDR1 DFQATT, CDR2 SNEGSKA (reference sequence). The CDR3 totals 14 residues. V lost 0 bases and J lost 5, with 13 bases in between. The CDR3 here is CSAREAKATETQYF. DNA for the CDR3: TGCAGTGCTAGAGAAGCTAAGGCTACGGAGACCCAGTACTTC.

The chain is built from TRBV7-9 and TRBJ1-2, with 7 bases identical to TRBD1. V lost 4 bases and J lost 8; bases outside the gene matches: 16. Germline V CDR1 and CDR2: SEHNR, FQNEAQ (reference sequence). The CDR3 loop spans 16 amino acids. This CDR3 is CASSSGQLLSGEGYTF. DNA for the CDR3: TGTGCCAGCAGCTCGGGACAGCTTTTAAGCGGAGAAGGCTACACCTTC.

This clonotype was counted many times. The V and J genes are TRBV10-3 and TRBJ2-2, with 9 bases aligning to TRBD1. Germline assignment: CDR1 ENHRY and CDR2 SYGVKD. The CDR3 consists of 14 residues. Trimming removed 11 bases from V and 3 bases from J; junction bases left unmatched: 7. CDR3 region: CAAADRGDTGELFF. In DNA form, the CDR3 reads TGTGCCGCAGCGGACAGGGGCGACACCGGGGAGCTGTTTTTT.

This chain joins TRBV6-5 and TRBJ1-2; unclear D gene. This CDR3 has 17 residues. Germline assignment: CDR1 MNHEY and CDR2 SVGAGI. V was trimmed by 2 bases and J by 8 bases, leaving 24 bases between them. The CDR3 here is CASSYRGVLSAEGGYTF. The CDR3 DNA sequence: TGTGCCAGCAGTTACCGCGGGGTCCTGTCCGCAGAGGGCGGCTACACCTTC.

This clonotype appeared once. This chain links TRBV20-1 with TRBJ2-3; TRBD2 aligns across 8 bases. CDR3 length equals 17 residues. Per germline, CDR1 DFQATT and CDR2 SNEGSKA (reference sequence). With 1 base clipped from V and 4 bases from J, the junction kept 13 bases outside the gene matches. CDR3 nucleotides: TGCAGTGCTAGAGTTGTTGGCACTAGCGGAGCTTCAGATACGCAGTATTTT. This encodes CSARVVGTSGASDTQYF.